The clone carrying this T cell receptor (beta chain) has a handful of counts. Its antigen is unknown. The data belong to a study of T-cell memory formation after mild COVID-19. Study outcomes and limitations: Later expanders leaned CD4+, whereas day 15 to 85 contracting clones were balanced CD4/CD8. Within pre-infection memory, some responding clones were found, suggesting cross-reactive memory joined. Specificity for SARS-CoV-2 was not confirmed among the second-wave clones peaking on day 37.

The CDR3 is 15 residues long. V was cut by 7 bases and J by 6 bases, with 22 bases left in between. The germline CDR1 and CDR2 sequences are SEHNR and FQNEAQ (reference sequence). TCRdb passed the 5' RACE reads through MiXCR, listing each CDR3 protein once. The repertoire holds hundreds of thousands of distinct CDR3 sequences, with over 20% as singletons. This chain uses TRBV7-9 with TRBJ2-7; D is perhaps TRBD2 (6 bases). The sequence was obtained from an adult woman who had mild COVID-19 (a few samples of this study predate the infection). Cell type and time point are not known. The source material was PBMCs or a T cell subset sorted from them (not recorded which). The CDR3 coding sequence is TGTGCCAGCACCGACCACCGGGGGAGAGTCCCCGAGCAGTACTTC. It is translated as CASTDHRGRVPEQYF.